This is a list of T cell receptor beta chains from one sample in a study of quantifying T cell responses using KT2 cells. TCRdb itself ran the UMI-ligation and nested PCR reads through MiXCR, one entry per CDR3 protein. The sample includes roughly 38,000 distinct CDR3 sequences, 15% to 20% of them seen just once. Sequencing was performed on PBMCs spiked with cells of the T cell clone KT2. The source of these receptors is a human donor. Each CDR3 is given with its conserved first and last residue. D genes are given only for firm matches. Not all rows give a size; the values are once, few, many and, for expanded clones, a class.

v_call	j_call	clone_size	d_call	cdr3_aa	cdr3_nt
TRBV25-1	TRBJ2-7	few	TRBD2	CASSDPKRESYEQYF	TGTGCCAGCAGTGATCCCAAGCGGGAAAGCTACGAGCAGTACTTC
TRBV19	TRBJ2-3	many	TRBD2	CASSTTSGRVTDTQYF	TGTGCCAGTAGTACGACTAGCGGGAGAGTAACAGATACGCAGTATTTT
TRBV12-3/TRBV12-4	TRBJ1-2	few	TRBD1	CASSHQGASYGYTF	TGTGCCAGCAGTCATCAGGGGGCCAGCTATGGCTACACCTTC
TRBV12-3/TRBV12-4	TRBJ1-6	few	-	CASSLDETGSYNSPLHF	TGTGCCAGCAGCCTAGACGAAACGGGCTCCTATAATTCACCCCTCCACTTT
TRBV6-4	TRBJ2-2	-	-	CASSAQGGFGELFF	TGTGCCAGCAGCGCCCAAGGAGGGTTCGGGGAGCTGTTTTTT
TRBV12-3/TRBV12-4	TRBJ2-3	-	-	CASSRPPGSGGDTQYF	TGTGCCAGCAGTCGACCCCCCGGGAGTGGTGGGGATACGCAGTATTTT
TRBV20-1	TRBJ2-3	-	-	CSATIATDTQYF	TGCAGTGCCACCATAGCAACCGATACGCAGTATTTT
TRBV7-2	TRBJ2-3	many	-	CASSLGGKADTQYF	TGTGCCAGCAGCTTAGGAGGGAAGGCAGATACGCAGTATTTT
TRBV3-1	TRBJ1-4	-	-	CASSQEVGASGKLFF	TGTGCCAGCAGCCAAGAGGTGGGTGCAAGCGGAAAACTGTTTTTT
TRBV27	TRBJ2-7	many	TRBD1	CASSFRTGIYEQYF	TGTGCCAGCAGTTTTCGGACAGGTATCTACGAGCAGTACTTC
TRBV10-3	TRBJ1-5	-	-	CAIRCLGDIDQPQHF	TGTGCCATCAGGTGTCTCGGGGACATCGATCAGCCCCAGCATTTT
TRBV10-2	TRBJ2-1	many	TRBD1	CASRTDRVGDEQFF	TGCGCCAGCAGGACAGACAGGGTGGGCGATGAGCAGTTCTTC
TRBV24-1	TRBJ2-3	few	-	CATSDLSDGGTDTQYF	TGTGCCACCAGTGACTTATCGGACGGGGGCACAGATACGCAGTATTTT
TRBV4-2	TRBJ1-2	few	-	CASSRDGGRDYGYTF	TGTGCCAGCAGCCGAGACGGGGGGCGCGACTATGGCTACACCTTC
TRBV7-9	TRBJ2-5	-	-	CASSEYSGVKEETQYF	TGTGCCAGCAGCGAATATTCAGGGGTAAAGGAGGAGACCCAGTACTTC
TRBV6-1	TRBJ1-5	many	TRBD1	CASTLGQGNQPQHF	TGTGCCAGCACCCTTGGACAGGGCAATCAGCCCCAGCATTTT
TRBV3-1	TRBJ1-1	few	TRBD1	CASSLDRGTEAFF	TGTGCCAGCAGTCTTGACAGGGGAACTGAAGCTTTCTTT
TRBV4-2	TRBJ2-1	-	-	CASSQGAESYNEQFF	TGTGCCAGCAGCCAAGGTGCTGAATCCTACAATGAGCAGTTCTTC
TRBV4-1	TRBJ2-5	-	TRBD2	CASSQGRSSGGQETQYF	TGCGCCAGCAGCCAAGGTCGTTCTAGCGGGGGGCAAGAGACCCAGTACTTC
TRBV20-1	TRBJ2-3	many	TRBD2	CSARSRGERGDTQYF	TGCAGTGCTAGATCCCGGGGTGAGCGGGGAGATACGCAGTATTTT
TRBV2	TRBJ2-3	few	-	CASSEFREDTQYF	TGTGCCAGCAGTGAATTCAGGGAAGATACGCAGTATTTT
TRBV12-3/TRBV12-4	TRBJ1-5	-	TRBD1	CASRGTGNNQPQHF	TGTGCCAGCAGGGGGACAGGGAACAATCAGCCCCAGCATTTT
TRBV20-1	TRBJ1-5	-	-	CSATRRGQPQHF	TGCAGTGCTACCCGGAGGGGGCAGCCCCAGCATTTT
TRBV28	TRBJ2-1	few	-	CASSLPQVYEQFF	TGTGCCAGCAGTTTGCCACAGGTCTATGAGCAGTTCTTC
TRBV10-3	TRBJ2-2	-	-	CAISSSGANTGELFF	TGTGCCATCAGTTCCTCTGGGGCGAACACCGGGGAGCTGTTTTTT
TRBV25-1	TRBJ1-1	once	-	CASSEYKGGAFF	TGTGCCAGCAGTGAATATAAGGGAGGAGCTTTCTTT
TRBV6-2/TRBV6-3	TRBJ2-2	-	TRBD2	CASNPGLAGVFGELFF	TGTGCCAGCAATCCCGGACTAGCGGGAGTATTTGGGGAGCTGTTTTTT
TRBV4-1	TRBJ1-5	-	-	CASSPLPGQPQHF	TGCGCCAGCAGCCCACTCCCTGGACAGCCCCAGCATTTT
TRBV2	TRBJ1-1	-	TRBD1	CASSERGHTEAFF	TGTGCCAGCAGTGAAAGGGGGCACACTGAAGCTTTCTTT
TRBV7-9	TRBJ2-1	-	TRBD2	CASSNLAGGINEQFF	TGTGCCAGCAGCAATCTAGCGGGAGGAATTAATGAGCAGTTCTTC
TRBV25-1	TRBJ2-7	many	TRBD1	CASSGDREIYEQYF	TGTGCCAGCAGTGGGGACAGGGAAATTTACGAGCAGTACTTC
TRBV18	TRBJ2-7	-	-	CASSLRTSYEQYF	TGTGCCAGCTCACTAAGGACCTCCTACGAGCAGTACTTC
TRBV3-1	TRBJ1-6	-	TRBD1	CASSPSGTGTSPLHF	TGTGCCAGCAGCCCTTCCGGGACAGGGACTTCACCCCTCCACTTT
TRBV4-1	TRBJ2-2	many	TRBD2	CASSQDLGGSIGELFF	TGCGCCAGCAGCCAAGATCTGGGCGGGAGTATTGGGGAGCTGTTTTTT
TRBV5-1	TRBJ1-3	few	-	CASSLDSTGNTIYF	TGCGCCAGCAGCTTGGACAGTACTGGAAACACCATATATTTT
TRBV20-1	TRBJ1-3	few	-	CSATTGANTIYF	TGCAGTGCTACCACGGGAGCGAACACCATATATTTT
TRBV10-1	TRBJ2-5	many	-	CASAEGGAGETQYF	TGCGCCAGCGCCGAAGGGGGGGCCGGAGAGACCCAGTACTTC
TRBV7-2	TRBJ2-7	few	-	CASSLGGSSDEQYF	TGTGCCAGCAGCTTAGGGGGTAGCTCCGACGAGCAGTACTTC
TRBV6-5	TRBJ2-5	few	-	CASSKTENSQETQYF	TGTGCCAGCAGTAAAACTGAGAATAGCCAAGAGACCCAGTACTTC
TRBV9	TRBJ2-3	-	-	CASSVGLGGRTDTQYF	TGTGCCAGCAGCGTAGGACTTGGGGGCCGGACAGATACGCAGTATTTT
TRBV2	TRBJ1-4	many	-	CASTANEKLFF	TGTGCCAGCACGGCTAATGAAAAACTGTTTTTT
TRBV7-2	TRBJ2-7	-	-	CASSILREQYF	TGTGCCAGCAGTATCCTGAGGGAGCAGTACTTC
TRBV20-1	TRBJ2-1	few	TRBD2	CSAKAGGIYNEQFF	TGCAGTGCCAAAGCGGGAGGTATTTACAATGAGCAGTTCTTC
TRBV28	TRBJ2-7	-	TRBD1	CASRWTGRVYF	TGTGCCAGCAGGTGGACAGGGCGGGTGTACTTC
TRBV14	TRBJ1-4	-	-	CASSQGFYSGALNEKLFF	TGTGCCAGCAGCCAAGGGTTTTACTCAGGGGCTCTTAATGAAAAACTGTTTTTT